This T cell receptor (beta chain) is drawn from a study of blood T cell repertoires in COVID-19. As for the study in general: The United States, Italy and Spain provided the acute and convalescent COVID-19 samples. T cells, B-cell-depleted T cells, or PBMCs supplied cDNA or gDNA.

This CDR3 is built from 15 residues. V was shortened by 7 bases and J by 1 base, with 16 bases between the two germline ends. Germline V gene data show CDR1 as MDHEN and CDR2 as SYDVKM. Libraries were prepared by immunoSEQ multiplex PCR; TCRdb keeps only in-frame clonotypes and omits some of them. The data contain about 90,000 clones, roughly three quarters of them seen just once; the ten biggest clones take up 8.5% to 10%. Sequenced sample: peripheral blood. This TCR was recovered from a woman older than 75 with acute or convalescent COVID-19. This chain uses TRBV28 with TRBJ2-5, with D possibly matching TRBD2 (6 bases). CDR3 region: CASTPGGTGQETQYF. DNA of the CDR3: TGTGCCAGCACCCCCGGGGGAACGGGCCAAGAGACCCAGTACTTC.